The 20 T cell receptor beta chains presented below share a single source sample, sequenced in a study of blood T cell repertoires in COVID-19. The repertoire was sequenced with immunoSEQ multiplex PCR; TCRdb's copy has only in-frame clones and lacks some. This sample has 410,000 or so clones, with about 88% found just once. Sequencing used peripheral blood. All receptors derive from a woman between 35 and 50 years old with COVID-19, enrolled during active disease.

The count of this clone is one. J is TRBJ1-1 and V is TRBV13, with 7 bases fitting TRBD1. Germline V gene sequence: CDR1 PRHDT, CDR2 FYEKMQ (reference sequence). Trimming took 4 bases from V and 3 from J; bases not matched to a gene: 14. The length of the CDR3 is 17 residues. CDR3 loop: CASSSGREGAGDTEAFF. For the CDR3, the DNA is TGTGCCAGCAGCTCCGGGAGGGAGGGGGCCGGGGACACTGAAGCTTTCTTT.

The chain carries TRBV6-2 or TRBV6-3 and TRBJ1-6; 8 bases are a match to TRBD1. The V gene's germline CDR1 is MNHEY and CDR2 SVGEGT. The CDR3 totals 15 residues. The V and J ends lost 6 bases and 5 bases, in that order; junction bases with no gene match: 6. As DNA, the CDR3 is TGTGCCAGCAGGTACCGGGACAGGAATAATTCACCCCTCCACTTT. This codes for CASRYRDRNNSPLHF.

CDR3 in amino acids: CASSSGQGGGEQYF. CDR3 nucleotides: TGTGCCAGCAGCTCCGGCCAGGGTGGTGGCGAGCAGTACTTC. The rearrangement links TRBV11-2 to TRBJ2-7; weak D call: TRBD1 (5 bases). The CDR3 runs to 14 residues. Germline CDR1 reads SGHAT; CDR2 reads FQNNGV. Deletions cut 4 bases from V and 6 bases from J, with 16 bases between. The complete variable domain, with remaining parts taken from reference TRBV11-2 and TRBJ2-7, reads EAGVAQSPRYKIIEKRQSVAFWCNPISGHATLYWYQQILGQGPKLLIQFQNNGVVDDSQLPKDRFSAERLKGVDSTLKIQPAKLEDSAVYLCASSSGQGGGEQYFGPGTRLTVT.

The chain carries TRBV18 and TRBJ2-5; tentative D call: TRBD1 (6 bases). There are 15 residues in the CDR3. The germline V gene encodes CDR1 KGHSH and CDR2 LQKENI. Between the trimmed V and J ends, which lost 2 bases and 2 bases, there was a span of 12 bases. The CDR3 loop reads CASSPTGIGQETQYF. CDR3 nucleotide sequence: TGTGCCAGCTCACCAACAGGGATAGGTCAAGAGACCCAGTACTTC.

This clone was picked up one time. This sequence joins TRBV5-8 and TRBJ2-7; the match to TRBD1 covers 9 bases. This CDR3 contains 15 residues. The V gene end was trimmed by 0 bases and the J gene end by 1 base; junction bases not matched to a gene: 2. Germline values: CDR1 SGHTS, CDR2 YDEGEE. The CDR3 loop reads CASSLVGQGSYEQYF. The CDR3 DNA sequence: TGTGCCAGCAGCTTGGTGGGACAGGGATCCTACGAGCAGTACTTC.

The chain uses TRBV6-2 or TRBV6-3 and TRBJ1-2, with D unclear. The CDR3 extends over 14 amino acids. The V and J ends lost 7 bases and 4 bases respectively, with 16 bases between them. CDR1 is MNHEY and CDR2 is SVGEGT in the germline V gene. CDR3 protein: CASTPWQFLYGYTF. The CDR3, as DNA: TGTGCCAGCACCCCTTGGCAGTTTCTCTATGGCTACACCTTC.

In its sample, this clone was seen a few times. The genes are TRBV5-1 and TRBJ2-1; no clear D gene. Germline V gives CDR1 SGHRS, CDR2 YFSETQ. There are 15 residues in the CDR3. Trimming took off 0 bases at V and 0 bases at J, with 7 bases between the two ends. The CDR3 region has the DNA TGCGCCAGCAGCTTGGACATATTCTCCTACAATGAGCAGTTCTTC. Its translation is CASSLDIFSYNEQFF.

V is TRBV6-6 and J is TRBJ2-3; 12 bases align to TRBD2. Trimming cost V 5 bases and J 3 bases; bases outside gene matches: 9. This CDR3 region has 17 residues. From germline, CDR1 is MNHNY and CDR2 SVGAGI (reference sequence). CDR3 bases: TGTGCCAGCAGTCCCGGGACTAGCGGGCCCGGGACAGATACGCAGTATTTT. This translates into CASSPGTSGPGTDTQYF.

This chain connects TRBV12-3 or TRBV12-4 to TRBJ2-3; D is uncertain. The CDR3 has 13 residues. Trimming removed 6 bases from V and 2 bases from J, with 9 bases in between. The CDR3: CASRVDITDTQYF. In DNA, the CDR3 is TGTGCCAGCAGAGTTGACATCACAGATACGCAGTATTTT.

The genes are TRBV28 and TRBJ1-5; possible D gene TRBD1, 6 bases. CDR3 length: 15 amino acids. Germline V gives CDR1 MDHEN, CDR2 SYDVKM. V gave up 5 bases and J gave up 5 bases, with 16 bases separating them. DNA for the CDR3: TGTGCCAGCAGTGTAACAGGGCCAGCGTATCAGCCCCAGCATTTT. This encodes CASSVTGPAYQPQHF. The full variable domain, with the rest looked up from reference TRBV28 and TRBJ1-5, is DVKVTQSSRYLVKRTGEKVFLECVQDMDHENMFWYRQDPGLGLRLIYFSYDVKMKEKGDIPEGYSVSREKKERFSLILESASTNQTSMYLCASSVTGPAYQPQHFGDGTRLSIL.

This clone was counted once. This rearrangement joins TRBV19 to TRBJ1-4; no clear D gene. V lost 5 bases, J lost 8 bases, and 15 bases lay in between. The CDR3 spans 14 residues. Germline CDR1 LNHDA, CDR2 SQIVND (reference sequence). CDR3 sequence reads: CASSFILKSEKLFF. The CDR3 DNA reads as TGTGCCAGTAGTTTTATATTGAAGAGCGAAAAACTGTTTTTT. Together with reference TRBV19 and TRBJ1-4, the CDR3 gives the full variable domain: DGGITQSPKYLFRKEGQNVTLSCEQNLNHDAMYWYRQDPGQGLRLIYYSQIVNDFQKGDIAEGYSVSREKKESFPLTVTSAQKNPTAFYLCASSFILKSEKLFFGSGTQLSVL.

This clone showed up many times. V and J are TRBV25-1 and TRBJ1-2; D is perhaps TRBD1 (6 bases). V was cut by 4 bases and J by 3 bases, with 12 bases left in between. This CDR3 is 14 amino acids long. Germline V gene lookup returns CDR1 MGHDK and CDR2 SYGVNS. The CDR3 spells CASSARGTDYGYTF. The DNA for the CDR3 is TGTGCCAGCAGTGCCAGGGGAACGGACTATGGCTACACCTTC.

This clone was observed a single time. The rearrangement joins TRBV27 to TRBJ2-7; 9 bases agree with TRBD1. This CDR3 has 16 residues. The V gene's germline CDR1 is MNHEY and CDR2 SMNVEV (reference sequence). The V segment lost 2 bases and the J segment 5 bases; nucleotides outside the gene matches: 10. Here the CDR3 DNA reads TGTGCCAGCAGTTTACTCTGGGACAGGGTTTGGAACGAGCAGTACTTC. Encoded protein: CASSLLWDRVWNEQYF.

The gene calls are TRBV13 and TRBJ1-1, with unresolved D. Germline V gene data show CDR1 as PRHDT and CDR2 as FYEKMQ (reference sequence). V shed 2 bases and J shed 0 bases, with 4 bases lying between them. The CDR3 sequence is 13 residues long. CDR3 bases: TGTGCCAGCAGCTTACGGTTGAACACTGAAGCTTTCTTT. Its protein is CASSLRLNTEAFF.

This clone was recorded only once. This chain uses TRBV7-6 with TRBJ2-1; D might be TRBD2 (6 bases). The CDR3 covers 15 residues. V lost 3 bases and J lost 3, with 12 bases in between. Germline CDR1 reads SGHVS; CDR2 reads FNYEAQ. This CDR3 is CASSFGSLIYNEQFF. The CDR3 DNA follows: TGTGCCAGCAGCTTCGGGAGTCTCATCTACAATGAGCAGTTCTTC.

V gene TRBV27 combines with J gene TRBJ2-6; D might be TRBD2 (6 bases). The V and J ends lost 8 bases and 1 base respectively, with 9 bases between them. This CDR3 is built from 14 residues. Per germline, CDR1 MNHEY and CDR2 SMNVEV (reference sequence). In nucleotides, the CDR3 is TGTGCCAGCGGAAGCGGGTCTGGGGCCAACGTCCTGACTTTC. Translation gives CASGSGSGANVLTF.

The chain employs TRBV28 and TRBJ1-2; 8 nucleotides line up with TRBD1. The CDR3 spans 15 residues. The germline V gene encodes CDR1 MDHEN and CDR2 SYDVKM. The V segment lost 6 bases and the J segment 4 bases; nucleotides outside the gene matches: 10. The CDR3 is CASSFLDRDFYGYTF. CDR3 nucleotide sequence: TGTGCCAGCAGCTTCCTGGACAGGGACTTCTATGGCTACACCTTC.

The chain joins TRBV28 to TRBJ1-1; 8 bases line up with TRBD1. Germline CDR1 MDHEN, CDR2 SYDVKM. The length of the CDR3 is 16 residues. The J segment lost 4 bases and the V segment lost 5 bases, leaving 12 bases of the junction unmatched. The CDR3 coding sequence is TGTGCCAGCAGTCCGCCAGGACAGGGCCCGAGCACTGAAGCTTTCTTT. This encodes CASSPPGQGPSTEAFF.

This chain links TRBV15 with TRBJ1-5; TRBD1 matches 7 bases. Trimming removed 5 bases from V and 9 bases from J; junction bases left unmatched: 16. The germline V gene has CDR1 LNHNV and CDR2 YYDKDF (reference sequence). CDR3 length: 16 amino acids. The CDR3 nucleotides read TGTGCCACCAGCGGGCCCAGGCTCACAGGGGCTTCGCCCCAGCATTTT. This gives the protein CATSGPRLTGASPQHF.

This rearrangement joins TRBV1 to TRBJ1-2; the table's D gene call, TRBD1, was not cross checked with the DNA. TRBV1 is a pseudogene segment. The CDR3 length is 15 residues. CDR3 bases: TGCACCAGCAGCCAAACCGACAGGGGGCACTATGGCTACACCTTC. Translation gives CTSSQTDRGHYGYTF.